This T cell receptor (beta chain) was sequenced for a study of Graves' ophthalmopathy and Graves' hyperthyroidism. Study findings and constraints: Between ophthalmopathy and stable hyperthyroidism, a 13-signature model drew a separation with around 90% sensitivity and roughly 80% specificity. With around 65% sensitivity and about 72% specificity, the model predicted ophthalmopathy progression.

Aged 18 to 65, the patients with hyperthyroidism had under 2 months' duration and were newly diagnosed. Excluded: other autoimmune disease, uncontrolled infection, pregnancy or lactation. This CDR3 comprises 14 residues. Looked up from germline, CDR1 is MNHEY and CDR2 is SVGAGI. Deletions cut 6 bases from V and 2 bases from J, with 14 bases between. RNA transcripts yielded amplified TCR beta CDR3 regions. HTBI primers were employed in first-round RT-PCR, then a second-round multiplex PCR followed. TCRdb itself ran the multiplex PCR reads through MiXCR, one entry per CDR3 protein. This table holds over a million distinct CDR3 sequences, roughly 35% found once. Turning to this clonotype: Its antigen is still unknown.

This clonotype was sampled from an adult man with Graves' hyperthyroidism. This chain connects TRBV6-5 to TRBJ2-7; maybe TRBD2 (6 bases). Material for sequencing was peripheral blood or thyroid tissue (not recorded which). In DNA, the CDR3 is TGTGCCAGCAGAGAGGAGGGAAGGACCTACGAGCAGTACTTC. Its protein is CASREEGRTYEQYF.